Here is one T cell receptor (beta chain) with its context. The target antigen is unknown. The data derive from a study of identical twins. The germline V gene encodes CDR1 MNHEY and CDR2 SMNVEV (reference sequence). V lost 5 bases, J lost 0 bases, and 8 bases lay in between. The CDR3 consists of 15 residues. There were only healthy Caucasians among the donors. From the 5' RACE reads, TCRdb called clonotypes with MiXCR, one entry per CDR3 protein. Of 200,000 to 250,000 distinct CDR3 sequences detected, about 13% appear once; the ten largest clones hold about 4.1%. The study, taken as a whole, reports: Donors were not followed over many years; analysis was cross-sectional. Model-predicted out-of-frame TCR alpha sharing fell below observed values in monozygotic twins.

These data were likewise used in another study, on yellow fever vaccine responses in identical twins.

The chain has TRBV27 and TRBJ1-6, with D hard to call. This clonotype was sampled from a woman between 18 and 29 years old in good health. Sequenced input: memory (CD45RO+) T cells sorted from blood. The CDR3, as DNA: TGTGCCAGCAGTGACGCCGACTCCTATAATTCACCCCTCCACTTT. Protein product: CASSDADSYNSPLHF.